This TCR beta chain came from a study of blood T cell repertoires in COVID-19. Study as a whole: Some COVID-19 samples were acute and others convalescent; all came from the United States, Italy and Spain. Nucleic acid was either cDNA or gDNA, and it came from T cells, B-cell-depleted T cells, or PBMCs.

Profiled with immunoSEQ multiplex PCR; TCRdb holds only in-frame clones, not every one. The sample contains around 30,000 clones, approximately 95% of which appear only once. Germline V CDR1 and CDR2: MNHNY, SVGAGI (reference sequence). With 2 bases removed from V and 1 base from J, the gap between germline ends came to 11 bases. The CDR3 runs 15 residues. The rearrangement uses TRBV6-6 and TRBJ1-2; possibly TRBD1 for D (5 bases). The receptor comes from a male donor with active COVID-19. The sequenced sample consisted of peripheral blood. DNA for the CDR3: TGTGCCAGCAGTTACAGGGGTCAACGTAACTATGGCTACACCTTC. This translates into CASSYRGQRNYGYTF.